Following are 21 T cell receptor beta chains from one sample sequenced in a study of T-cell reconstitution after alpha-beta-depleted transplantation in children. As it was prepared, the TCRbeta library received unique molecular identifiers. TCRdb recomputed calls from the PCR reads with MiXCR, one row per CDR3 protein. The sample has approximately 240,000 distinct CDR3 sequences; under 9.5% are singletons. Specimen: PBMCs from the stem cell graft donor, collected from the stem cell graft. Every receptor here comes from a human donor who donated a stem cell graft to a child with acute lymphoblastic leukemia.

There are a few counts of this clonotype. The CDR3 nucleotides are TGTGCCAGCAGCCGGATCCGGGACACAGGCTACACCTTC. This translates into CASSRIRDTGYTF. V usage is TRBV7-8 and J usage is TRBJ1-2, with D perhaps TRBD1 (6 bases). Trimming stripped 5 bases from V and 8 bases from J, with 15 bases between. This CDR3 is 13 amino acids long. CDR1 is SGHVS and CDR2 is FQNEAQ in the germline V gene.

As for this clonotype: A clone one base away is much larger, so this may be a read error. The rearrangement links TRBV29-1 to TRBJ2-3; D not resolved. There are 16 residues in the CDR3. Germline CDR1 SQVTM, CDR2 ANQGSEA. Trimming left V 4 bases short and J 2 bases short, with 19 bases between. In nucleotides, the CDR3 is TGCAGCGTTGGAAGTTCGCAGAGGATGTACACAGATACGCAGTATTTT. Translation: CSVGSSQRMYTDTQYF.

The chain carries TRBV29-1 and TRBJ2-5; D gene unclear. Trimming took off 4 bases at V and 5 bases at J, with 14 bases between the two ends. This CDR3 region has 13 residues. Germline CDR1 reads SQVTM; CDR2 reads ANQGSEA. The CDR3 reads CSVVARLGETQYF. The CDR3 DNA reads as TGCAGCGTTGTCGCGCGGTTGGGGGAGACCCAGTACTTC.

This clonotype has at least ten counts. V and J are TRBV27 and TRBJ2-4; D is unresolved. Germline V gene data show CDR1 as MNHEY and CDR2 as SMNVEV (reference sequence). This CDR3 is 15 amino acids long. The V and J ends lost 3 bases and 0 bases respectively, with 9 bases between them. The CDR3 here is CASSLSPGAKNIQYF. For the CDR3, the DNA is TGTGCCAGCAGTTTGTCCCCTGGAGCCAAAAACATTCAGTACTTC.

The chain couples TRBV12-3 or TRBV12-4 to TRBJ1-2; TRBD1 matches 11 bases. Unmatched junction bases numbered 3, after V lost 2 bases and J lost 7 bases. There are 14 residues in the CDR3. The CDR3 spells CASSLKDRGLGYTF. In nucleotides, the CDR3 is TGTGCCAGCAGTTTAAAGGACAGGGGGCTTGGCTACACCTTC.

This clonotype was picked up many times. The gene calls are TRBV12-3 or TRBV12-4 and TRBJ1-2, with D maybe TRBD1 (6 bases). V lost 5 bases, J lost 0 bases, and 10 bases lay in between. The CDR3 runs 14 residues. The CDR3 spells CASSPRTANYGYTF. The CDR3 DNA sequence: TGTGCCAGCAGTCCTCGGACAGCTAACTATGGCTACACCTTC.

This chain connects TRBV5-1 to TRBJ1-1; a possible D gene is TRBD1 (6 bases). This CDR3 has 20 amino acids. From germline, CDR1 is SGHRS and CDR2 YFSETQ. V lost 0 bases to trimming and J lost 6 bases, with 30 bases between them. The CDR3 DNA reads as TGCGCCAGCAGCTTGGCGGTCGCGTCCACCCCAAACAGGGAGATCGCTGAAGCTTTCTTT. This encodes CASSLAVASTPNREIAEAFF.

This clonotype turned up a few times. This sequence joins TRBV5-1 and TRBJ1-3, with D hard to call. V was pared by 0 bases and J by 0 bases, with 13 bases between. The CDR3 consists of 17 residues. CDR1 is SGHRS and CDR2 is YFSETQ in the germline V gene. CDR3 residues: CASSLGRTAVSGNTIYF. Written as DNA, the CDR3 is TGCGCCAGCAGCTTGGGACGGACGGCCGTCTCTGGAAACACCATATATTTT. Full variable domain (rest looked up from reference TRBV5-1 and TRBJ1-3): KAGVTQTPRYLIKTRGQQVTLSCSPISGHRSVSWYQQTPGQGLQFLFEYFSETQRNKGNFPGRFSGRQFSNSRSEMNVSTLELGDSALYLCASSLGRTAVSGNTIYFGEGSWLTVV.

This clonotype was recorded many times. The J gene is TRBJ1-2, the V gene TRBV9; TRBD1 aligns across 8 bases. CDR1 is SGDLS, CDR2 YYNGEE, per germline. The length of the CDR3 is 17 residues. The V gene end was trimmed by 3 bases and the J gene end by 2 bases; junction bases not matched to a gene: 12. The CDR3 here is CASSALPGQARNYGYTF. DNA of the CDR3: TGTGCCAGCAGCGCATTACCGGGACAGGCTAGGAACTATGGCTACACCTTC.

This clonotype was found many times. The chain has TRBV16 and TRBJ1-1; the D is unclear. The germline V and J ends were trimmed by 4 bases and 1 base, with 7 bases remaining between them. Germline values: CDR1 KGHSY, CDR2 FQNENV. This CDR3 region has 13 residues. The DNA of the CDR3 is TGTGCCAGCAGCCCGCAGTCGAACACTGAAGCTTTCTTT. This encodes CASSPQSNTEAFF.

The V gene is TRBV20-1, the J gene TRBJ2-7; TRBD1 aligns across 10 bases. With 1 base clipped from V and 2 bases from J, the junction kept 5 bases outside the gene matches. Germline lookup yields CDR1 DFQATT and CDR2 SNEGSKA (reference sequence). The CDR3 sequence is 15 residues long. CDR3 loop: CSARGVGQGPYEQYF. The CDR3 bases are TGCAGTGCTAGAGGGGTGGGACAGGGGCCCTACGAGCAGTACTTC.

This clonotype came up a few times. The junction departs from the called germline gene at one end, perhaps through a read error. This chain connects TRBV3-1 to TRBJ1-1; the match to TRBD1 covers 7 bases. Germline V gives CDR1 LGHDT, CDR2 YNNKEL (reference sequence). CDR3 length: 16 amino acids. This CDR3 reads CASNQGLQGGVTEAFF. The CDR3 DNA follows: TGTGCCAGCAACCAAGGTCTCCAGGGGGGGGTCACTGAAGCTTTCTTT.

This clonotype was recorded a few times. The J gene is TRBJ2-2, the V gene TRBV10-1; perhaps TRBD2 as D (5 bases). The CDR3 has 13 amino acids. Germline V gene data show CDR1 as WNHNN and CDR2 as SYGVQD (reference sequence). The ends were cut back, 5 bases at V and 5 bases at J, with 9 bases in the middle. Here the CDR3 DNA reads TGCGCCAGCAGTTCTAGCTTTACCGGGGAGCTGTTTTTT. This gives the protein CASSSSFTGELFF.

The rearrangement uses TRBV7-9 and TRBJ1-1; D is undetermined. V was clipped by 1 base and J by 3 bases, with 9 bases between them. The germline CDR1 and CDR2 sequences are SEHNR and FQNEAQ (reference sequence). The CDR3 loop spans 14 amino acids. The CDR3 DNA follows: TGTGCCAGCAGCTTAGTGGGATCCCACACTGAAGCTTTCTTT. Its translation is CASSLVGSHTEAFF.

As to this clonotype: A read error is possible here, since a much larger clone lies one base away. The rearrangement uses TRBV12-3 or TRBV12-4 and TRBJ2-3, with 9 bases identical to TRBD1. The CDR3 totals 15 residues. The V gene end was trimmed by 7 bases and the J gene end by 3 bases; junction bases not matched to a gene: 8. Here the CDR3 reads CASIFGTGPTDTQYF. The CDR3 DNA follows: TGTGCCAGCATTTTTGGGACAGGGCCGACAGATACGCAGTATTTT.

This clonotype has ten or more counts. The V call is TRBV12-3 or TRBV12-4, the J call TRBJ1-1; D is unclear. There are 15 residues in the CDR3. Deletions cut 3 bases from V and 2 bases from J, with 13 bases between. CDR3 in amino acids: CASSLSPILNTEAFF. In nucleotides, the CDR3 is TGTGCCAGCAGTTTGAGCCCGATTTTAAACACTGAAGCTTTCTTT.

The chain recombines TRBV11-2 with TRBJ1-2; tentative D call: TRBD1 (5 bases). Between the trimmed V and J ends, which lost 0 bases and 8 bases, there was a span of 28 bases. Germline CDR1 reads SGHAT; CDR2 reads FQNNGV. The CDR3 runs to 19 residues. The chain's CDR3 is CASSLDLGSRQGKGGGYTF. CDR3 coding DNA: TGTGCCAGCAGCTTAGATTTGGGTAGTCGGCAGGGAAAAGGTGGCGGCTACACCTTC. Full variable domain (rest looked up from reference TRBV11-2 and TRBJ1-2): EAGVAQSPRYKIIEKRQSVAFWCNPISGHATLYWYQQILGQGPKLLIQFQNNGVVDDSQLPKDRFSAERLKGVDSTLKIQPAKLEDSAVYLCASSLDLGSRQGKGGGYTFGSGTRLTVV.

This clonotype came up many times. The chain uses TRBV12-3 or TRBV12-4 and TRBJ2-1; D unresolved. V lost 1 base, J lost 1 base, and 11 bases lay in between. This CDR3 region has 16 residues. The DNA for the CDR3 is TGTGCCAGCAGTTTAGAACGGCCCCTTTCCTACAATGAGCAGTTCTTC. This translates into CASSLERPLSYNEQFF.

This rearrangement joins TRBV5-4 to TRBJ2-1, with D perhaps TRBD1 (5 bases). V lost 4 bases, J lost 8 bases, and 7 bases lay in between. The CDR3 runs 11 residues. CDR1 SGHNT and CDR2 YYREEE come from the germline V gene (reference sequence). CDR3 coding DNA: TGTGCCAGCAGCAGACAGCATGAGCAGTTCTTC. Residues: CASSRQHEQFF.

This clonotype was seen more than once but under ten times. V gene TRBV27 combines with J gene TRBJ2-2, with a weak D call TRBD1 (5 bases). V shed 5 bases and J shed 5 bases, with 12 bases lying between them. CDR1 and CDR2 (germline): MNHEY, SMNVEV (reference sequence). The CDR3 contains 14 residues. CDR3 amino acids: CASSIGHGTGELFF. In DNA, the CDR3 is TGTGCCAGCAGTATCGGACACGGTACCGGGGAGCTGTTTTTT.

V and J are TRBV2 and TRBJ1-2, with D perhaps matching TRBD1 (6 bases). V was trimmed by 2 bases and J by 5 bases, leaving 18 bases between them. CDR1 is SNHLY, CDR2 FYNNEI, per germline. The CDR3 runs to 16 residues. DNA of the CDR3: TGTGCCAGCAGTGAAAATCGCAAGGGGGGGAGGTATGGCTACACCTTC. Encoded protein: CASSENRKGGRYGYTF.